This entry features one T cell receptor (beta chain) sequence. The data were obtained in a study of blood T cell repertoires in COVID-19. Study background: The United States, Italy and Spain supplied acute and convalescent COVID-19 samples. In each case, the material was cDNA or gDNA derived from T cells, B-cell-depleted T cells, or PBMCs.

Original handling: Estimates of nucleated cell counts were drawn from the amplification of reference gene primers. Generated by immunoSEQ multiplex PCR, the TCRdb table keeps only in-frame clones and is missing some. D and trimming come from the DNA, and the V and J calls and clone size come from that table. The sample holds 80,000 to 100,000 clones, around 85% seen once. Germline V lookup: CDR1 ENHRY, CDR2 SYGVKD. CDR3 length: 13 residues. Trimming left V 6 bases short and J 2 bases short, with 9 bases between. The sequence was collected from a man in his 60s with acute or convalescent COVID-19. The chain links TRBV10-3 to TRBJ2-3; D gene unclear. Material: peripheral blood. The CDR3, as DNA: TGTGCCATCAGCTCGAGCGACACAGATACGCAGTATTTT. Translating gives CAISSSDTDTQYF.